These 20 T cell receptor beta chains share one sample of origin, sequenced in a study of post-analysis software for immune sequencing data (dated by TCRdb to 2014 to 2015). Their recognized antigens are unknown. Library method: PCR. The instrument given in TCRdb is Illumina HiSeq 2500. Unique molecular identifiers were incorporated into TCR beta cDNA libraries to reduce PCR and sequencing biases. TCRdb itself trimmed the public reads at Q25 with fastp, ran MiXCR and retained productive beta chains. Rows matching on CDR3 protein sequence are summarized as one entry with the most common DNA and genes. For this sample the table gives around 770,000 distinct CDR3 sequences, of which just over 45% were detected only once. The leading ten clones occupy just under 5% of the sample. The full study reports these points: A handful of TRBV segments, including TRBV5-6, TRBV5-1 and TRBV20-1, were significantly more frequent in patients than controls.

Sequencing was done on a sample of blood. All receptors come from a girl aged 5-17 years with multiple sclerosis.

This clonotype was seen at least ten times. CDR3 in amino acids: CASSPGLSSYNEQFF. The CDR3 DNA reads TGTGCCAGCAGCCCCGGACTAAGCTCCTACAATGAGCAGTTCTTC. The V and J genes are TRBV7-3 and TRBJ2-1; TRBD2 might be the D (6 bases). V lost 5 bases and J 0 bases, leaving 11 bases between the germline ends. CDR3 length equals 15 residues. Germline values: CDR1 SGHTA, CDR2 FQGTGA.

This chain joins TRBV7-9 and TRBJ2-1; 8 bases line up with TRBD2. The CDR3 has 15 residues. Per germline, CDR1 SEHNR and CDR2 FQNEAQ (reference sequence). V was clipped by 5 bases and J by 3 bases; unmatched bases: 6. The CDR3 spells CASSRGRGGYNEQFF. CDR3 in DNA: TGTGCCAGCAGCCGAGGTCGGGGGGGCTACAATGAGCAGTTCTTC.

V gene TRBV30 combines with J gene TRBJ1-1; D uncertain. CDR1 and CDR2 from the germline V gene are GTSNPN and SVGIG (reference sequence). With 1 base removed from V and 0 bases from J, the gap between germline ends came to 3 bases. The CDR3 is 12 amino acids. The CDR3 bases are TGTGCCTGGAGTGAAGTGAACACTGAAGCTTTCTTT. It yields the protein CAWSEVNTEAFF. The entire variable domain, with the rest obtained from reference TRBV30 and TRBJ1-1, is as follows: SQTIHQWPATLVQPVGSPLSLECTVEGTSNPNLYWYRQAAGRGLQLLFYSVGIGQISSEVPQNLSASRPQDRQFILSSKKLLLSDSGFYLCAWSEVNTEAFFGQGTRLTVV.

The chain carries TRBV29-1 and TRBJ2-5; D may be TRBD1 (6 bases). The better agreement between TRBJ2-7 and the DNA end casts doubt on the J call. The CDR3 spans 12 residues. Germline CDR1 reads SQVTM; CDR2 reads ANQGSEA. The CDR3 here is CSAKTGNHEQYF. The DNA for the CDR3 is TGCAGCGCTAAGACAGGCAACCACGAGCAGTACTTC.

The chain combines TRBV5-8 with TRBJ1-4; D possibly corresponds to TRBD1 (6 bases). V lost 4 bases and J 1 base, leaving 11 bases between the germline ends. Germline CDR1 is SGHTS and CDR2 is YDEGEE. The CDR3 has 15 residues. The CDR3 region is CASSRGVQTNEKLFF. CDR3 DNA: TGTGCCAGCAGCAGGGGGGTCCAAACTAATGAAAAACTGTTTTTT.

The rearrangement joins TRBV4-2 to TRBJ2-1; 10 nucleotides match TRBD2. After removal of 1 base from V and 9 bases from J, the junction contained 9 bases not matched to a gene. Germline V gene data show CDR1 as LGHNA and CDR2 as YNFKEQ. This CDR3 is 16 amino acids long. The CDR3: CASSQVPLAGAGEQFF. The CDR3 bases are TGTGCCAGCAGCCAAGTTCCGCTAGCGGGAGCGGGTGAGCAGTTCTTC.

The chain has TRBV20-1 and TRBJ2-1, with 14 bases aligning to TRBD2. J lost 3 bases, V lost 5 bases, and 0 bases had no gene match. Germline V gene lookup returns CDR1 DFQATT and CDR2 SNEGSKA (reference sequence). This CDR3 comprises 14 residues. The CDR3 sequence is CSAGLAGGYNEQFF. CDR3 in DNA: TGCAGTGCTGGACTAGCGGGAGGCTACAATGAGCAGTTCTTC.

This clonotype has just a few counts. The chain joins TRBV2 to TRBJ2-5, with 9 bases fitting TRBD1. The V segment lost 6 bases and the J segment 7 bases; nucleotides outside the gene matches: 15. Germline CDR1 reads SNHLY; CDR2 reads FYNNEI. The CDR3 runs 16 residues. CDR3 DNA sequence: TGTGCCAGCAGCGGGAAAATACGACAGGGGGAAGCGACCCAGTACTTC. Residues: CASSGKIRQGEATQYF.

The CDR3 here is CASSRGDGANYGYTF. CDR3 in DNA: TGCGCCAGCAGCCGAGGAGATGGGGCTAACTATGGCTACACCTTC. This chain links TRBV5-1 with TRBJ1-2; no clear D. V dropped 4 bases and J dropped 0 bases, with 13 bases sitting between them. The germline V gene has CDR1 SGHRS and CDR2 YFSETQ. The CDR3 has 15 residues.

This clonotype was detected only a few times. This chain uses TRBV27 with TRBJ2-1; 8 positions agree with TRBD2. V shed 4 bases, J shed 4 bases, and the junction held 9 bases outside the gene matches. Germline assignment: CDR1 MNHEY and CDR2 SMNVEV (reference sequence). This CDR3 spans 16 amino acids. This CDR3 reads CASSSAREAVYNEQFF. The CDR3 nucleotides are TGTGCCAGCAGTTCGGCGCGGGAGGCGGTGTACAATGAGCAGTTCTTC.

The chain employs TRBV6-2 or TRBV6-3 and TRBJ2-3; no clear D gene. The CDR3 totals 14 residues. The germline V gene encodes CDR1 MNHEY and CDR2 SVGEGT. The ends were cut back, 2 bases at V and 2 bases at J, with 8 bases in the middle. In DNA form, the CDR3 reads TGTGCCAGCAGTTACGGATCGCCCACAGATACGCAGTATTTT. Its protein is CASSYGSPTDTQYF.

This clonotype is a singleton in its sample. The rearrangement joins TRBV29-1 to TRBJ2-1; D not certain. V lost 7 bases to trimming and J lost 5 bases, with 21 bases between them. The CDR3 spans 15 residues. Germline V gene lookup returns CDR1 SQVTM and CDR2 ANQGSEA. The CDR3 region is CSALRPAQSDNEQFF. CDR3 in DNA: TGCAGCGCTCTACGACCAGCCCAAAGTGACAATGAGCAGTTCTTC.

This clonotype turned up a few times. This rearrangement joins TRBV9 to TRBJ1-2, with D possibly being TRBD1 (6 bases). V lost 4 bases and J 4 bases, leaving 11 bases between the germline ends. Germline CDR1 and CDR2: SGDLS and YYNGEE. The CDR3 has 13 residues. CDR3 loop: CASSPQDSYGYTF. As DNA, the CDR3 is TGTGCCAGCAGCCCACAGGACAGCTATGGCTACACCTTC.

The chain combines TRBV6-5 with TRBJ1-2; no clear D. From germline, CDR1 is MNHEY and CDR2 SVGAGI. The length of the CDR3 is 12 residues. V lost 6 bases to trimming and J lost 2 bases, with 7 bases between them. CDR3 residues: CASRTENYGYTF. The DNA for the CDR3 is TGTGCCAGCAGAACGGAGAACTATGGCTACACCTTC.

V and J are TRBV24-1 and TRBJ2-2, with D tentatively TRBD1 (6 bases). V was cut by 4 bases and J by 4 bases, with 9 bases left in between. Germline V lookup: CDR1 KGHDR, CDR2 SFDVKD. The CDR3 is made up of 14 amino acids. CDR3 nucleotide sequence: TGTGCCACCAGTGACGGGACATCCACCGGGGAGCTGTTTTTT. Translating gives CATSDGTSTGELFF.

The genes are TRBV12-5 and TRBJ2-5; D uncertain. Per germline, CDR1 LGHNT and CDR2 FRNRAP. V dropped 1 base and J dropped 3 bases, with 0 bases sitting between them. The CDR3 sequence is 11 residues long. The CDR3 region has the DNA TGTGCTAGTGGTTTGGAAGAGACCCAGTACTTC. This codes for CASGLEETQYF.

The sample holds many counts of this clonotype. The genes are TRBV7-2 and TRBJ2-1, with 9 bases aligning to TRBD1. V dropped 4 bases and J dropped 4; count of bases not matched to a gene: 8. The CDR3 has 16 amino acids. Germline V gene lookup returns CDR1 SGHTA and CDR2 FQGNSA. The CDR3 region is CASSSNRDRVYNEQFF. DNA of the CDR3: TGTGCCAGCAGCTCAAACCGGGACAGGGTTTACAATGAGCAGTTCTTC.

This clonotype was recorded a few times. The chain recombines TRBV6-2 or TRBV6-3 with TRBJ1-2; D not resolved. The length of the CDR3 is 13 residues. Germline CDR1 reads MNHEY; CDR2 reads SVGEGT. V was clipped by 5 bases and J by 1 base, with 8 bases between them. The CDR3 loop is CASSDGFNYGYTF. The DNA of the CDR3 is TGTGCCAGCAGTGACGGATTTAACTATGGCTACACCTTC.

The gene calls are TRBV7-2 and TRBJ2-1; TRBD1 matches 9 bases. Germline CDR1 and CDR2: SGHTA and FQGNSA. The CDR3 contains 15 residues. After removal of 5 bases from V and 7 bases from J, the junction contained 9 bases not matched to a gene. The DNA of the CDR3 is TGTGCCAGCAGCCCGTGGACAGGGGTGACGAATGAGCAGTTCTTC. As protein: CASSPWTGVTNEQFF.

The chain is built from TRBV7-9 and TRBJ1-4, with D perhaps matching TRBD1 (5 bases). The CDR3 length is 15 residues. The V gene lost 2 bases and the J gene lost 8 bases, with 15 bases spanning the gap. Germline V gene data show CDR1 as SEHNR and CDR2 as FQNEAQ (reference sequence). The CDR3 here is CASSLRVRVREKLFF. CDR3 DNA sequence: TGTGCCAGCAGCTTAAGAGTCAGGGTCCGGGAAAAACTGTTTTTT.